Here is one T cell receptor beta chain with its context. No antigen is known for it. Trimming stripped 2 bases from V and 4 bases from J, with 8 bases between. Germline-derived CDR1 and CDR2 are SQVTM and ANQGSEA. The CDR3 spans 13 residues. The data derive from a study of OX40 agonist ivuxolimab in advanced cancers. This table comes from immunoSEQ multiplex PCR, and its TCRdb copy is limited to in-frame clones, with some not included. Among fewer than 75,000 clones listed, more than 85% were seen once. Whole-study findings and limits: In a subset of nonresponders, normalized T-cell clonal expansion was also low. CD4+ and CD8+ blood T cells expanded clonally by week 6 at 0.1 to 3.0 mg/kg.

The chain carries TRBV29-1 and TRBJ1-4; D gene uncertain. The input for sequencing was CD4+ or CD8+ T cells sorted from blood, taken in a trial of the OX40 agonist ivuxolimab. The receptor was derived from an adult with an advanced solid tumor such as melanoma, head and neck, liver or kidney cancer. CDR3: CSVELERNEKLFF. CDR3 in DNA: TGCAGCGTTGAATTAGAACGTAATGAAAAACTGTTTTTT.